In its sample, the clone carrying this TCR beta chain was seen many times. Its cognate antigen is unknown. No DNA is shown, since the ends of the CDR3 on it are uncertain; the CDR3 is the one TCRdb lists. The CDR3 is 18 residues long, ends included. CDR1 SGHAT and CDR2 FQNNGV come from the germline V gene. The data derive from a study of regulatory T cells in long-lasting Graves disease. Whole-study context: Antithyroid drug exposure in newly diagnosed Graves' patients had lasted under 3 months.

For TCR beta, libraries came from iRepertoire HTBI primers and Arm-PCR of CDR3 regions. TCRdb independently ran MiXCR on the multiplex PCR reads; one entry per CDR3 protein. The sample records 300,000 to 400,000 distinct CDR3 sequences, under 20% being singletons. Time point specified: newly diagnosed GD, antithyroid drugs for less than 3 months. PBMC-extracted RNA yielded the TCR library. Study conclusions and caveats: Sample size, which was small, may have reduced accuracy.

V usage is TRBV11-2 and J usage is TRBJ1-1; the table gives TRBD1 as D, unverified against the DNA. This clonotype was sampled from a female donor with Graves disease. Here the sequenced sample was peripheral blood mononuclear cells (PBMCs), taken at new diagnosis, from a patient treated with antithyroid drugs. This chain's CDR3 is CASSFGPGTGGANTEAFF.